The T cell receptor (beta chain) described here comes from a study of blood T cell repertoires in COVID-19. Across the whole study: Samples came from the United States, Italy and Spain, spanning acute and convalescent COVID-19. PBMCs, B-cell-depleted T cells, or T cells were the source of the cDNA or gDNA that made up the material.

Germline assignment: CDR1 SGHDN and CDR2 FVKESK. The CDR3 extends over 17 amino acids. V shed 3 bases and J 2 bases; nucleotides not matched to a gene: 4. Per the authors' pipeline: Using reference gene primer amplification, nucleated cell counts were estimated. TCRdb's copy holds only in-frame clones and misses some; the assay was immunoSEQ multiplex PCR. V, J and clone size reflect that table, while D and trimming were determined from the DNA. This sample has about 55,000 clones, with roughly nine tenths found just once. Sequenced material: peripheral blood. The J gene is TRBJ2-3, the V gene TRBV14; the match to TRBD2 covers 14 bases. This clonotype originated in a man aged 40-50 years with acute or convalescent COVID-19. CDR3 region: CASSHGTSGRYTDTQYF. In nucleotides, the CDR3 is TGTGCCAGCAGCCATGGGACTAGCGGGAGATACACAGATACGCAGTATTTT.